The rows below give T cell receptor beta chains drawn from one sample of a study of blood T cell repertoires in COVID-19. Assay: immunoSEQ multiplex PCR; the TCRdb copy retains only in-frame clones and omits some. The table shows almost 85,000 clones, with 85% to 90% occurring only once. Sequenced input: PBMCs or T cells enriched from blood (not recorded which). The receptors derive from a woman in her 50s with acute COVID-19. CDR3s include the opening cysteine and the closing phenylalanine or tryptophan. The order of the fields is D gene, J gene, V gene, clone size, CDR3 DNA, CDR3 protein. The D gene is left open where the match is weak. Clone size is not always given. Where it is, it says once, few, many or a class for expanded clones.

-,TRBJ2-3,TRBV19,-,TGTGCCAGTAGCCTTGGCGGCGGCAGCACAGATACGCAGTATTTT,CASSLGGGSTDTQYF
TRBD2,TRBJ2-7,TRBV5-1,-,TGCGCCAGCACCCCCTTAAGCGGGGGTTCAACCTACGAGCAGTACTTC,CASTPLSGGSTYEQYF
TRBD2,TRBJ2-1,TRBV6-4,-,TGTGCCAGCAGACCTACTAGCGGCCCATACAATGAGCAGTTCTTC,CASRPTSGPYNEQFF
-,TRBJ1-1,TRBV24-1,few,TGTGCCACCAGGCGGCAGGGTGACACTGAAGCTTTCTTT,CATRRQGDTEAFF
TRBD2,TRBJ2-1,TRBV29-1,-,TGCAGCGTTGACTTTGCGGGAGGTACCACCTACAATGAGCAGTTCTTC,CSVDFAGGTTYNEQFF
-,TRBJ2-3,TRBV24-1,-,TGTGCCACCAGTGATTCCCACAGGGATACGCAGTATTTT,CATSDSHRDTQYF
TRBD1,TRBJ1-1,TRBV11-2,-,TGTGCCAGCAGCCTCCCCCAGGGGGCTTACACTGAAGCTTTCTTT,CASSLPQGAYTEAFF
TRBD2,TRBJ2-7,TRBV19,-,TGTGCCAGTAGTGTGGGACTACAAACTTCCTACGAGCAGTACTTC,CASSVGLQTSYEQYF
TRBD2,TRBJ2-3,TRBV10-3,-,TGTGCCTCCGGACAGGGGACTAGCGGGAGCACAGATACGCAGTATTTT,CASGQGTSGSTDTQYF
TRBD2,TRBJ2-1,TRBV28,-,TGTGCCAGCAGTCCTAGGACTAGCGGGAGGTACAATGAGCAGTTCTTC,CASSPRTSGRYNEQFF
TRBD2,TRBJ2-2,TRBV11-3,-,TGTGCCAGCAGCATAGGCACGCTAGCGGGAGTCTCCGCCGGGGAGCTGTTTTTT,CASSIGTLAGVSAGELFF
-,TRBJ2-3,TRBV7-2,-,TGTGCCAGCAGCCCTCGGACTACCCCCACAGATACGCAGTATTTT,CASSPRTTPTDTQYF
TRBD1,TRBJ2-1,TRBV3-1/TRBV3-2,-,TGTGCCAGCAGCAAGGGGGAACTCGGACAGGTTGAGCAGTTCTTC,CASSKGELGQVEQFF
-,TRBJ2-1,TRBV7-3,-,TGTGCCAGCAGCCCCTATGTTGGTGAGCAGTTCTTC,CASSPYVGEQFF
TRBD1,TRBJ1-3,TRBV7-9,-,TGTGCCAGCAGCTTAGCAGGACAGGGCTTCTCTGGAAACACCATATATTTT,CASSLAGQGFSGNTIYF
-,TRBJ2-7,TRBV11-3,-,TGTGCCAGCAGCCCAACCCGGGAAACCTACGAGCAGTACTTC,CASSPTRETYEQYF
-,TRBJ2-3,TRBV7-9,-,TGTGCCAGCAGCCTTTCAGCGGACGGTCGCACAGATACGCAGTATTTT,CASSLSADGRTDTQYF
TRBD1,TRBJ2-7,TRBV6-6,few,TGTGCCAGCAGTCTTGGGACAGAGCAGGGTGGGTTCAACTACGAGCAGTACTTC,CASSLGTEQGGFNYEQYF
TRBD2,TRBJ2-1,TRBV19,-,TGTGCCAGTGCGACTAGCGGGAGGTCACCCTACAATGAGCAGTTCTTC,CASATSGRSPYNEQFF
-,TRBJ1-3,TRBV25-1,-,TGTGCCAGCAGTCCGGGACTCAACACCATATATTTT,CASSPGLNTIYF
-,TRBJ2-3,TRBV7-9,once,TGTGCCAGCAGCCCAACCCTAGCGTTGGATACGCAGTATTTT,CASSPTLALDTQYF
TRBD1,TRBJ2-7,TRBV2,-,TGTGCCAGCAGTGTTGAAGCGGACAGGGGGTCCTACGAGCAGTACTTC,CASSVEADRGSYEQYF
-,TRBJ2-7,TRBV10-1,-,TGCGCCAGCATGCGAGACATCTTCTCCTACGAGCAGTACTTC,CASMRDIFSYEQYF
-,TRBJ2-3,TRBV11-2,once,TGTGCCAGCCGAATACAGGGTTGGGTCCCCACAGATACGCAGTATTTT,CASRIQGWVPTDTQYF
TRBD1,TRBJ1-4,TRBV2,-,TGTGCCAGCAGTCCCGGACAGGGGAGAGGGGCAACTAATGAAAAACTGTTTTTT,CASSPGQGRGATNEKLFF
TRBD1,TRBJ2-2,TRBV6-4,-,TGTGCCAGTTCGTCGACAGGGAGAACCGGGGAGCTGTTTTTT,CASSSTGRTGELFF
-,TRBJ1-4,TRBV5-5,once,TGTGCCAGCAGCTTGTATCCTATCGGAACAGGTGATGAAAAACTGTTTTTT,CASSLYPIGTGDEKLFF
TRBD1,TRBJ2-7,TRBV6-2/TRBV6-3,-,TGTGCCAGCAGTAAGACAGGGGGTCGCGGCTACGAGCAGTACTTC,CASSKTGGRGYEQYF
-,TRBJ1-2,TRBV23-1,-,TGCGCCAGACAGGTCAACTATGGCTACACCTTC,CARQVNYGYTF
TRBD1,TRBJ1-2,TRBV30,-,TGTGCCTGGAGTGCACTCAGGGGGTATGGCTACACCTTC,CAWSALRGYGYTF
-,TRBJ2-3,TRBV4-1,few,TGCGCCAGCAGCCAATCTTATCTCCCGGACAGCGGTACGCAGTATTTT,CASSQSYLPDSGTQYF
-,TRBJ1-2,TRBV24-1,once,TGTGCCACCAGTGTGGAGAGCTTCTATGGCTACACCTTC,CATSVESFYGYTF
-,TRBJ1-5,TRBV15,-,TGTGCCACCAGCTCCGAGGGGGTTCCTTATCAGCCCCAGCATTTT,CATSSEGVPYQPQHF
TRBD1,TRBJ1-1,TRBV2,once,TGTGCCAGCAGCAACCAGGGGGGAAACACTGAAGCTTTCTTT,CASSNQGGNTEAFF
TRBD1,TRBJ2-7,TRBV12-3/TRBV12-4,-,TGTGCCAGCAGTGACGGACAGGGGGGCGAGCAGTACTTC,CASSDGQGGEQYF
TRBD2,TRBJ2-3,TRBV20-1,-,TGCAGTGCTAGTAACGCGGGAGGGAGGACAGATACGCAGTATTTT,CSASNAGGRTDTQYF
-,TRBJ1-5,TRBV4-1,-,TGCGCCAGCAGCCACCTAGCAGGGGATCATCAGCCCCAGCATTTT,CASSHLAGDHQPQHF